The present T cell receptor (beta chain) was sequenced within a study of T cell responses to AZD1222 COVID-19 vaccine. Sequenced by immunoSEQ multiplex PCR; TCRdb stores in-frame clones only, minus some. The sample records 80,000 to 95,000 clones, about 91% being singletons. V was cut by 1 base and J by 2 bases, with 8 bases left in between. The CDR3 totals 15 residues. The V gene's germline CDR1 is LNHNV and CDR2 YYDKDF (reference sequence). The rearrangement links TRBV15 to TRBJ2-2; no definite D call. The receptor comes from an adult in good health. The starting material was peripheral blood, obtained on day 0 of AZD1222 vaccination. DNA for the CDR3: TGTGCCACCAGCAGAGGGGTCGATAACACCGGGGAGCTGTTTTTT. This translates into CATSRGVDNTGELFF.